This section outlines one T cell receptor (beta chain) sequence together with its context. This clonotype was detected ten times or more. Its binding antigen is unknown. Base qualities are missing; no much larger clone stands one base away. This sample was included in a study of neurological immune-mediated disorders (dated by TCRdb to the late 2010s). With regard to the full study: Among the 35 or so multiple sclerosis patients, approximately 31 had relapsing-remitting MS and 3 had secondary progressive MS. Using UMI-based sequencing, the study compared peripheral blood TCR-beta repertoires from patients with HTLV-I-associated myelopathy (HAM/TSP), patients with multiple sclerosis, and healthy controls. The 106 TCR-beta libraries covered PBMC samples along with longitudinal samples, technical triplicates, and paired sorted CD4+ and CD8+ T-cell subsets. The cohort comprised 68 subjects: roughly 15 HAM/TSP patients, roughly 34 multiple sclerosis patients and some 20 healthy controls. Here is what the overall study found, with its caveats: The MS cluster showed no association with clinical or MRI features, and the authors stated that larger cohorts are needed. Across subjects, expanded clones never shared an identical CDR3 amino acid sequence, which suggests that the TCR-beta repertoires in every group were private. In a phylogenetic analysis, the repertoires of 18 out of 34 MS patients fell into a single cluster of related CDR3 sequences, pointing to a possible signature at the repertoire level. The highest TCR clonal expansion was observed in HAM/TSP patients, whereas the lowest was observed in MS patients, even when compared with healthy controls.

cDNA was synthesized by template-switch 5'RACE using a primer with a 10-nucleotide random unique molecular identifier that tagged each TCR transcript. Every sequencing run covered 15-18 subjects and yielded more than 170 million TCR-beta sequences. The RNeasy kit was used for extraction of total RNA. Using the KAPA Real-time Library Amplification kit, TCR-beta VDJ regions were amplified with primers for the TCR constant region and the 5'RACE anchor. Sample indexes and Illumina adaptors were added in a first PCR, after which library yield was increased in a second PCR. The roughly 650 bp TCR product was size-selected on a 2% E-gel SizeSelection system after Ampure bead purification. Before pooling, libraries had their quality checked on a Bioanalyzer, their concentration measured with Qubit, and their quantity determined with the Kapa Library Quantification kit. An Illumina HiSeq 2500 was used to sequence the libraries paired-end at 2 x 150 bp. To increase sequence diversity, roughly 24-30% phiX was spiked into each library pool. Turning to the authors' computational methods: Quality-filtered reads were processed with the UMI-based MiGEC pipeline, which removed over 75% of raw TCR sequences during error correction. VDJ genes were aligned to IMGT germline references, and each clonotype was defined by a unique CDR3 amino acid sequence together with V-J genes. Clonal expansion, Shannon diversity and CDR3 relatedness were evaluated with VDJtools (CalcPairwiseDistances, ClusterSamples), while phylogenetic trees were built in CLCbio workbench. Clones with at least 8 unique UMIs were defined as expanded, with this threshold being based on coefficient-of-variation modelling across technical triplicates. The raw public data were reprocessed by TCRdb itself: fastp quality trimming at Q25, MiXCR clonotype calling, in-frame beta chains only. Merged by CDR3 protein, the rows form single entries marked with the most common genes and DNA. V and J calls and clone size were set by TCRdb, not the authors. The sample yields 45,000 to 60,000 distinct CDR3 sequences; 2% to 2.5% were counted once. The ten largest make up around 2.8% of the sample.

There are 14 amino acids in the CDR3, from cysteine to phenylalanine inclusive. Kept here is only the CDR3 DNA, which spans 42 bases and is read in frame from base 1. The germline V gene gives CDR1 as SNHLY and CDR2 as FYNNEI. Unmatched junction bases come to 16, with V trimmed by 6 bases and J by 13 bases. For the unsorted PBMC libraries, 2 million PBMCs were stored in RNAlater at -80 degrees C until RNA extraction and were used to generate the libraries. The multiple sclerosis patients were enrolled in a US clinical protocol that evaluated disease progression with magnetic resonance imaging. Peripheral blood was subjected to Ficoll-Hypaque density gradient centrifugation to isolate PBMCs, which were then cryopreserved in liquid nitrogen.

Sequences were obtained from PBMCs. The V and J genes are TRBV2 and TRBJ2-7, with 9 middle bases fitting TRBD2. The sequence came from a man aged 50 to 59 with multiple sclerosis. The bases are TGTGCCAGCAGACCTACTAGCGGGCAAACGAGGGTTTACTTC. Its coded protein is CASRPTSGQTRVYF.